Detailed here is one TCR beta chain. The antigen is unknown. CDR3 length: 15 residues. Germline-derived CDR1 and CDR2 are MNHEY and SVGAGI. V was shortened by 7 bases and J by 2 bases, with 17 bases between the two germline ends. The data belong to a study of cytomegalovirus exposure and HLA in healthy donors. In the study overall: As released early, the data held some 85 million unique TCRs from HLA-typed donors.

Study-wide points: Later analysis suggested links between common viral pathogens and several top significant clusters.

The PCR was carried out with 60 Vbeta primers and 13 Jbeta primers. Libraries were prepared by immunoSEQ multiplex PCR; TCRdb keeps only in-frame clonotypes and omits some of them. Its listing shows around 140,000 clones. The sequencing sample was made of PBMCs. The receptor's source is a young woman in good health and CMV-seronegative. The chain carries TRBV6-5 and TRBJ1-2; possibly TRBD1 for D (6 bases). CDR3 sequence (DNA): TGTGCCAGCACAAGAGGGGGATCGTTAAACTATGGCTACACCTTC. It encodes CASTRGGSLNYGYTF.